The 27 T cell receptor beta chains below come from one sample, sequenced in a study of siplizumab effects on memory and regulatory T cells. TCRdb's table, derived via immunoSEQ multiplex PCR, lists solely in-frame clones and lacks some. Of around 100,000 clones listed, about 91% were seen once; the top ten hold approximately 0.71%. Sequenced material: Tregs sorted from blood. The receptors derive from a human donor in good health.

The genes are TRBV11-2 and TRBJ1-2, with D unclear. The CDR3 runs 14 residues. Trimming removed 5 bases at V and 7 bases at J, with 17 bases between. The germline CDR1 and CDR2 sequences are SGHAT and FQNNGV. This CDR3 is CASSPDTVFLGYTF. The DNA for the CDR3 is TGTGCCAGCAGCCCCGACACAGTGTTTCTTGGCTACACCTTC.

This chain uses TRBV5-6 with TRBJ2-5; 7 positions agree with TRBD2. CDR1 is SGHDT and CDR2 is YYEEEE in the germline V gene. V shed 2 bases, J shed 4 bases, and the junction held 14 bases outside the gene matches. This CDR3 has 17 residues. CDR3 nucleotides: TGTGCCAGCAGCTTACGTCTAGCGGAACCCCCCGGAGAGACCCAGTACTTC. Its translation: CASSLRLAEPPGETQYF.

This clone was seen a single time. J is TRBJ2-7 and V is TRBV27, with D possibly TRBD1 on 5 matching bases. The CDR3 has 11 residues. V shed 3 bases and J shed 9 bases, with 9 bases lying between them. Germline V gives CDR1 MNHEY, CDR2 SMNVEV (reference sequence). The CDR3 region has the DNA TGTGCCAGCAGTTTGGGGCCCGTGCAGTACTTC. It yields the protein CASSLGPVQYF.

In its sample, this clone was seen a few times. The rearrangement joins TRBV5-1 to TRBJ1-1; possibly TRBD1 for D (5 bases). Trimming removed 0 bases from V and 0 bases from J, with 9 bases in between. The CDR3 covers 15 residues. Germline V gene sequence: CDR1 SGHRS, CDR2 YFSETQ. Written as DNA, the CDR3 is TGCGCCAGCAGCTTGGTGCAGGGCATGAACACTGAAGCTTTCTTT. Translation: CASSLVQGMNTEAFF.

The V and J genes are TRBV4-1 and TRBJ1-2, with a tentative D call TRBD1 (5 bases). This CDR3 contains 14 residues. V lost 0 bases and J lost 4, with 9 bases in between. Germline V gene data show CDR1 as MGHRA and CDR2 as YSYEKL. DNA for the CDR3: TGCGCCAGCAGCCAAGATGGGGGGTCCTATGGCTACACCTTC. Its protein product is CASSQDGGSYGYTF.

This sequence joins TRBV5-3 and TRBJ2-7; TRBD1 or TRBD2 may be the D gene (5 bases each). TRBV5-3 is known as an ORF, though its function is uncertain. This CDR3 has 16 amino acids. Deletions cut 0 bases from V and 1 base from J, with 14 bases between. For the CDR3, the DNA is TGTGCCAGAAGCTTGGAGAGGGGCGGATTATCCTACGAGCAGTACTTC. It encodes CARSLERGGLSYEQYF.

The chain employs TRBV7-3 and TRBJ2-2; D gene uncertain. The germline CDR1 and CDR2 sequences are SGHTA and FQGTGA. The CDR3 has 13 residues. The V gene lost 5 bases and the J gene lost 2 bases, with 6 bases spanning the gap. CDR3 sequence (DNA): TGTGCCAGCAGCCGTACCAACACCGGGGAGCTGTTTTTT. Its protein is CASSRTNTGELFF. The full variable domain, rest sourced from reference TRBV7-3 and TRBJ2-2, is GAGVSQTPSNKVTEKGKYVELRCDPISGHTALYWYRQSLGQGPEFLIYFQGTGAADDSGLPNDRFFAVRPEGSVSTLKIQRTERGDSAVYLCASSRTNTGELFFGEGSRLTVL.

The V gene is TRBV7-8, the J gene TRBJ2-6; D is uncertain. CDR3 length: 16 amino acids. In germline, CDR1 is SGHVS, CDR2 FQNEAQ. Between the trimmed V and J ends, which lost 5 bases and 5 bases, there was a span of 16 bases. The CDR3 region is CASSGHPQSRANVLTF. The CDR3, as DNA: TGTGCCAGCAGCGGTCACCCACAAAGTCGGGCCAACGTCCTGACTTTC.

This chain joins TRBV14 and TRBJ2-7; a possible D gene is TRBD1 (6 bases). The germline V gene encodes CDR1 SGHDN and CDR2 FVKESK. The length of the CDR3 is 12 residues. The germline V and J ends were trimmed by 6 bases and 5 bases, with 11 bases remaining between them. The CDR3 coding sequence is TGTGCCAGCAGACAGGGCTGGAACGAGCAGTACTTC. This sequence encodes CASRQGWNEQYF.

DNA of the CDR3: TGTGCCAGCAGCCTAATTCCCCAAAGCTCCTACAATGAGCAGTTCTTC. This gives the protein CASSLIPQSSYNEQFF. The chain couples TRBV9 to TRBJ2-1; no clear D gene. Trimming shortened V by 4 bases and J by 0 bases, and 14 bases separated the two germline ends. CDR1 and CDR2 (germline): SGDLS, YYNGEE. This CDR3 is 16 amino acids long.

This rearrangement joins TRBV10-3 to TRBJ2-3; 10 nucleotides align to TRBD2. The germline V gene has CDR1 ENHRY and CDR2 SYGVKD. V was clipped by 4 bases and J by 4 bases; unmatched bases: 5. The CDR3 has 15 amino acids. The CDR3 DNA reads TGTGCCATCAGTGCCGTAGCGGGAGGAGCAGATACGCAGTATTTT. This gives the protein CAISAVAGGADTQYF.

The chain links TRBV5-1 to TRBJ1-2, with 9 bases fitting TRBD1. This CDR3 region has 17 residues. The V gene end was trimmed by 0 bases and the J gene end by 8 bases; junction bases not matched to a gene: 14. The germline V gene encodes CDR1 SGHRS and CDR2 YFSETQ. In DNA, the CDR3 is TGCGCCAGCAGCTTGGGGCTGGGACAGGGCGGCCTCTCGGGCTACACCTTC. Encoded protein: CASSLGLGQGGLSGYTF.

The chain recombines TRBV19 with TRBJ2-1; D gene unclear. The CDR3 has 15 amino acids. CDR1 LNHDA and CDR2 SQIVND come from the germline V gene (reference sequence). V dropped 3 bases and J dropped 3 bases, with 12 bases sitting between them. CDR3 loop: CASSMFQRDYNEQFF. CDR3 sequence (DNA): TGTGCCAGTAGTATGTTCCAGCGCGACTACAATGAGCAGTTCTTC. The whole variable domain, remainder taken from reference TRBV19 and TRBJ2-1, is DGGITQSPKYLFRKEGQNVTLSCEQNLNHDAMYWYRQDPGQGLRLIYYSQIVNDFQKGDIAEGYSVSREKKESFPLTVTSAQKNPTAFYLCASSMFQRDYNEQFFGPGTRLTVL.

This chain links TRBV7-2 with TRBJ2-7, with TRBD1 as a possible D gene (6 bases). This CDR3 is built from 13 residues. CDR1 and CDR2 (germline): SGHTA, FQGNSA. Between the trimmed V and J ends, which lost 5 bases and 2 bases, there was a span of 10 bases. The CDR3 DNA is TGTGCCAGCAGCACGGACAGTCCCTACGAGCAGTACTTC. It yields the protein CASSTDSPYEQYF. The variable domain in full, completed from reference TRBV7-2 and TRBJ2-7, reads GAGVSQSPSNKVTEKGKDVELRCDPISGHTALYWYRQSLGQGLEFLIYFQGNSAPDKSGLPSDRFSAERTGGSVSTLTIQRTQQEDSAVYLCASSTDSPYEQYFGPGTRLTVT.

The J gene is TRBJ2-1, the V gene TRBV28; D gene ambiguous. In germline, CDR1 is MDHEN, CDR2 SYDVKM. Between the trimmed V and J ends, which lost 3 bases and 2 bases, there was a span of 8 bases. The CDR3 is made up of 14 amino acids. CDR3: CASSLLGTYNEQFF. The DNA for the CDR3 is TGTGCCAGCAGTTTGCTTGGGACCTACAATGAGCAGTTCTTC.

CDR3 residues: CASSTQGFTYEQYF. DNA of the CDR3: TGTGCCAGCAGCACCCAAGGATTCACCTACGAGCAGTACTTC. The chain joins TRBV5-6 to TRBJ2-7; the D is unclear. With 4 bases removed from V and 2 bases from J, the gap between germline ends came to 13 bases. Looked up from germline, CDR1 is SGHDT and CDR2 is YYEEEE. CDR3 length equals 14 residues.

This chain links TRBV9 with TRBJ2-4, with D possibly TRBD1 on 5 matching bases. CDR1 and CDR2 (germline): SGDLS, YYNGEE. V lost 3 bases to trimming and J lost 9 bases, with 16 bases between them. CDR3 length equals 14 residues. CDR3 amino acids: CASSGGTPRAIQYF. The CDR3 nucleotides are TGTGCCAGCAGCGGGGGCACCCCCAGGGCCATTCAGTACTTC.

J is TRBJ2-1 and V is TRBV7-9, with 13 bases that match TRBD2. Trimming at V came to 6 bases and at J to 7 bases, leaving 9 bases not matched to a gene. The CDR3 length is 16 residues. CDR1 and CDR2 from the germline V gene are SEHNR and FQNEAQ (reference sequence). CDR3 DNA: TGTGCCAGCAGGCGGACTAGCGGGAGTGGTGTGAATGAGCAGTTCTTC. This encodes CASRRTSGSGVNEQFF.

The gene calls are TRBV6-1 and TRBJ1-5; a possible D gene is TRBD1 (6 bases). CDR1 and CDR2 (germline): MNHNS, SASEGT. The CDR3 is 14 residues long. V was shortened by 5 bases and J by 4 bases, with 12 bases between the two germline ends. The CDR3 is CASSWTRGNQPQHF. The CDR3, as DNA: TGTGCCAGCAGTTGGACCAGGGGAAATCAGCCCCAGCATTTT.

The J gene is TRBJ1-1, the V gene TRBV5-1, with D perhaps TRBD1 (5 bases). Germline CDR1 is SGHRS and CDR2 is YFSETQ. The V and J ends lost 4 bases and 6 bases respectively, with 25 bases between them. The CDR3 is 17 residues long. The CDR3 sequence is CASSPQPGRLTRAEAFF. CDR3 DNA: TGCGCCAGCAGCCCACAACCGGGGCGTTTGACAAGGGCTGAAGCTTTCTTT.

This clone was observed once. The chain links TRBV18 to TRBJ1-2; maybe TRBD1 (6 bases). V dropped 3 bases and J dropped 1 base, with 12 bases sitting between them. The CDR3 has 15 residues. The germline V gene encodes CDR1 KGHSH and CDR2 LQKENI. CDR3 sequence: CASSPEGQINYGYTF. The CDR3 bases are TGTGCCAGCTCACCCGAAGGACAGATTAACTATGGCTACACCTTC.

This sequence joins TRBV7-9 and TRBJ2-3, with D unresolved. The CDR3 contains 11 residues. Trimming took off 4 bases at V and 7 bases at J, with 6 bases between the two ends. CDR1 and CDR2 (germline): SEHNR, FQNEAQ (reference sequence). The CDR3 nucleotides are TGTGCCAGCAGCTCCGACAATACGCAGTATTTT. Translation: CASSSDNTQYF.

A few counts support this clone. The rearrangement joins TRBV5-1 to TRBJ1-2; D might be TRBD1 (6 bases). This CDR3 has 14 amino acids. Germline assignment: CDR1 SGHRS and CDR2 YFSETQ. V was cut by 6 bases and J by 4 bases, with 16 bases left in between. The CDR3, as DNA: TGCGCCAGCACCGAACAGGGAACACGCTATGGCTACACCTTC. As protein: CASTEQGTRYGYTF.

Comments on this clone: At one end the junction does not follow the germline gene, possibly because of a read error. Here the CDR3 reads CASSLRSGTDTQYF. The CDR3, as DNA: TGTGCTAGCAGCTTACGTTCTGGCACAGATACGCAGTATTTT. This chain connects TRBV7-7 to TRBJ2-3; D not resolved. CDR1 SSHAT and CDR2 FNYEAQ come from the germline V gene (reference sequence). CDR3 length: 14 amino acids. Full variable domain (missing parts from reference TRBV7-7 and TRBJ2-3): GAGVSQSPRYKVTKRGQDVTLRCDPISSHATLYWYQQALGQGPEFLTYFNYEAQPDKSGLPSDRFSAERPEGSISTLTIQRTEQRDSAMYRCASSLRSGTDTQYFGPGTRLTVL.

The V call is TRBV2, the J call TRBJ1-2; 9 nucleotides agree with TRBD1. This CDR3 is 13 amino acids long. With 7 bases clipped from V and 9 bases from J, the junction kept 9 bases outside the gene matches. Germline V gene sequence: CDR1 SNHLY, CDR2 FYNNEI. The DNA for the CDR3 is TGTGCCAGCAAGGGACAGGGAAGAGGGAGCTACACCTTC. Translated: CASKGQGRGSYTF.

CDR3 protein: CASSPNGGEETQYF. In DNA form, the CDR3 reads TGCGCCAGCAGCCCGAACGGGGGCGAGGAGACCCAGTACTTC. The chain links TRBV5-1 to TRBJ2-5; tentatively, D is TRBD1 or TRBD2 (6 bases each). Germline V CDR1 and CDR2: SGHRS, YFSETQ. V gave up 4 bases and J gave up 5 bases, with 15 bases separating them. The CDR3 is made up of 14 amino acids.

This rearrangement joins TRBV13 to TRBJ1-1, with D possibly matching TRBD1 (6 bases). V was clipped by 2 bases and J by 5 bases, with 9 bases between them. The CDR3 extends over 13 amino acids. CDR1 and CDR2 (germline): PRHDT, FYEKMQ (reference sequence). Here the CDR3 DNA reads TGTGCCAGCAGCTTAAAGGGGGTAACTGAAGCTTTCTTT. Translated, it gives CASSLKGVTEAFF.